A selection of T cell receptor beta chains follows, all from one sample in a study of blood T cell repertoires in COVID-19. Clones were sequenced by immunoSEQ multiplex PCR, and TCRdb holds only the in-frame ones, with some missing. The sample holds 300,000 to 500,000 clones, 85% to 90% seen once. Sequencing was carried out using PBMCs or T cells enriched from blood (not recorded which). These receptors all stem from a woman aged 30 to 39 with acute COVID-19. CDR3s include the opening cysteine and the closing phenylalanine or tryptophan. A D gene is named only where the DNA matches it firmly. Size is stated for part of the rows, as once, few or many counts, or as a class when the clone is expanded.

j_call clone_size d_call v_call cdr3_aa cdr3_nt
TRBJ1-1 NA TRBD1 TRBV6-1 CASSEFQGQQNTEAFF TGTGCCAGCAGTGAATTTCAGGGACAGCAGAACACTGAAGCTTTCTTT
TRBJ1-2 NA NA TRBV27 CASSLSVQTGANYGYTF TGTGCCAGCAGTTTATCGGTTCAGACAGGAGCTAACTATGGCTACACCTTC
TRBJ1-2 once NA TRBV30 CAWIPGHQNYGYTF TGTGCCTGGATCCCCGGACACCAAAACTATGGCTACACCTTC
TRBJ1-2 NA TRBD1 TRBV7-9 CASSSYWTGGDGYTF TGTGCCAGCAGCTCCTACTGGACAGGGGGGGATGGCTACACCTTC
TRBJ2-5 NA TRBD2 TRBV5-4 CASSPAGGRETQYF TGTGCCAGCAGCCCGGCGGGGGGGCGGGAGACCCAGTACTTC
TRBJ1-4 NA TRBD1 TRBV5-1 CASSPGDSQEKLFF TGCGCCAGCAGCCCGGGGGACAGCCAGGAAAAACTGTTTTTT
TRBJ2-7 NA TRBD1 TRBV27 CASSFGTGGGEQYF TGTGCCAGCAGTTTCGGGACAGGGGGCGGCGAGCAGTACTTC
TRBJ2-5 NA TRBD2 TRBV5-4 CASSYRPLAAQETQYF TGTGCCAGCAGCTACCGCCCTCTAGCGGCCCAAGAGACCCAGTACTTC
TRBJ2-5 NA TRBD2 TRBV6-5 CASIPSGGFQETQYF TGTGCCAGCATTCCTAGCGGGGGTTTCCAAGAGACCCAGTACTTC
TRBJ2-5 NA TRBD1 TRBV9 CASGGQGQGGETQYF TGTGCCAGTGGAGGGCAGGGACAGGGGGGAGAGACCCAGTACTTC
TRBJ1-1 NA NA TRBV5-1 CASSLQGQNTEAFF TGCGCCAGCAGCTTGCAGGGGCAGAACACTGAAGCTTTCTTT
TRBJ1-1 NA NA TRBV7-3 CASSFGGGNTEAFF TGTGCCAGCAGCTTCGGTGGTGGGAACACTGAAGCTTTCTTT
TRBJ1-2 NA NA TRBV10-3 CAISGLTGPYGYTF TGTGCCATCAGTGGGCTGACAGGACCCTATGGCTACACCTTC
TRBJ2-7 NA NA TRBV10-3 CAISEPSQGLYEQYF TGTGCCATCAGTGAGCCGTCCCAGGGCCTATACGAGCAGTACTTC
TRBJ1-1 NA TRBD1 TRBV10-1 CASSEARTGGEAFF TGCGCCAGCAGTGAGGCACGAACAGGGGGAGAAGCTTTCTTT
TRBJ1-5 NA TRBD1 TRBV6-2/TRBV6-3 CASSFMDRDQQPQHF TGTGCCAGCAGCTTTATGGACAGGGACCAGCAGCCCCAGCATTTT
TRBJ1-2 NA TRBD1 TRBV27 CASSLESGQGGNGYTF TGTGCCAGCAGTTTAGAATCGGGACAGGGGGGAAATGGCTACACCTTC
TRBJ2-5 NA NA TRBV5-5 CASSFSLETQYF TGTGCCAGCAGCTTCTCACTGGAGACCCAGTACTTC
TRBJ2-1 NA NA TRBV3-1/TRBV3-2 CASSQRGINEQFF TGTGCCAGCAGCCAACGAGGTATCAATGAGCAGTTCTTC
TRBJ2-3 NA TRBD2 TRBV4-1 CASSPGTSGGGRTDTQYF TGCGCCAGCAGCCCCGGGACTAGCGGGGGGGGCCGGACAGATACGCAGTATTTT
TRBJ2-3 NA TRBD1 TRBV7-9 CASSRPGQGTDTQYF TGTGCCAGCAGCCGACCGGGACAGGGCACAGATACGCAGTATTTT
TRBJ2-1 NA TRBD2 TRBV7-2 CASSSGLAGAPWGREQFF TGTGCCAGCAGCTCGGGACTAGCGGGGGCCCCGTGGGGTAGGGAGCAGTTCTTC
TRBJ2-3 NA TRBD2 TRBV24-1 CATSVGTTTDTQYF TGTGCCACCAGTGTCGGGACTACCACAGATACGCAGTATTTT
TRBJ1-1 NA TRBD1 TRBV27 CASQQGANTEAFF TGTGCCAGCCAACAGGGGGCTAACACTGAAGCTTTCTTT
TRBJ2-7 NA NA TRBV21-1 CASSKTRDNCYEQYF TGTGCCAGCAGCAAAACCCGGGACAATTGCTACGAGCAGTACTTC
TRBJ1-5 NA NA TRBV5-1 CASSIGDSNQPQHF TGCGCCAGCAGCATAGGGGATAGCAATCAGCCCCAGCATTTT
TRBJ1-1 NA NA TRBV28 CASSPPKPGARNTEAFF TGTGCCAGCAGTCCGCCCAAGCCAGGGGCGCGGAACACTGAAGCTTTCTTT
TRBJ1-1 NA NA TRBV7-9 CASSSTEQGESTEAFF TGTGCCAGCAGCTCTACTGAACAGGGCGAGAGCACTGAAGCTTTCTTT
TRBJ2-5 NA NA TRBV6-5 CASRGGSETQYF TGTGCCAGCAGGGGGGGTTCGGAGACCCAGTACTTC
TRBJ2-3 NA TRBD1 TRBV29-1 CSVAGQALKQTQYF TGCAGCGTGGCAGGACAGGCGCTAAAGCAGACGCAGTATTTT
TRBJ1-2 once NA TRBV4-1 CASSQTTRTSSYGYTF TGCGCCAGCAGCCAGACCACCCGGACATCAAGTTATGGCTACACCTTC
TRBJ2-3 NA NA TRBV5-1 CASNPGTTDTQYF TGCGCCAGCAACCCAGGGACAACAGATACGCAGTATTTT
TRBJ1-2 NA NA TRBV10-3 CAISETEQGFYGYTF TGTGCCATCAGTGAGACTGAACAGGGCTTCTATGGCTACACCTTC
TRBJ2-7 NA NA TRBV11-3 CASSPRAGNYEQYF TGTGCCAGCAGCCCTCGTGCGGGAAACTACGAGCAGTACTTC
TRBJ1-3 NA NA TRBV7-9 CASSLSTRGHLSGNTIYF TGTGCCAGCAGCTTATCGACAAGGGGTCATCTCTCTGGAAACACCATATATTTT
TRBJ1-3 NA NA TRBV19 CASSIWGDPGNTIYF TGTGCCAGTAGTATATGGGGGGACCCTGGAAACACCATATATTTT
TRBJ1-3 NA TRBD1 TRBV9 CASSARDRGSSGNTIYF TGTGCCAGCAGCGCCCGGGACAGGGGGTCCTCTGGAAACACCATATATTTT
TRBJ2-1 NA TRBD2 TRBV27 CASSLSIAGGYNEQFF TGTGCCAGCAGTTTATCGATAGCGGGGGGGTACAATGAGCAGTTCTTC
TRBJ2-1 once NA TRBV24-1 CATSDLLGRNEQFF TGTGCCACCAGTGATTTGCTGGGGAGGAATGAGCAGTTCTTC
TRBJ2-2 once TRBD1 TRBV29-1 CSGTTGPAGELFF TGCAGCGGCACGACAGGGCCGGCCGGGGAGCTGTTTTTT
TRBJ1-5 NA NA TRBV2 CASSPSLNQPQHF TGTGCCAGCAGTCCTAGCCTGAATCAGCCCCAGCATTTT
TRBJ2-1 NA NA TRBV7-2 CASSSGNSYNEQFF TGTGCCAGCAGCTCGGGGAACTCCTACAATGAGCAGTTCTTC
TRBJ1-4 NA NA TRBV5-1 CASSSNPPSELFF TGCGCCAGCAGCTCAAACCCACCATCGGAACTGTTTTTT
TRBJ1-2 few NA TRBV15 CATSTWTPDYGYTF TGTGCCACCAGCACATGGACACCCGACTATGGCTACACCTTC
TRBJ2-2 NA TRBD1 TRBV4-2 CASSQRAGTGNTGELFF TGTGCCAGCAGCCAGCGTGCGGGGACAGGGAACACCGGGGAGCTGTTTTTT
TRBJ2-1 NA NA TRBV7-3 CASAEGTSSYNEQFF TGTGCCAGCGCCGAGGGCACAAGCTCCTACAATGAGCAGTTCTTC
TRBJ2-7 NA TRBD1 TRBV4-1 CASTPRVGGNEQYF TGCGCCAGCACTCCCAGGGTAGGGGGCAACGAGCAGTACTTC
TRBJ2-7 NA NA TRBV24-1 CATSSEQSSYEQYF TGTGCCACCAGTTCGGAACAGAGCTCCTACGAGCAGTACTTC
TRBJ1-2 few NA TRBV6-5 CASRSGYGYTF TGTGCCAGCAGGTCCGGCTATGGCTACACCTTC
TRBJ2-7 NA NA TRBV25-1 CATSFGGSYEQYF TGTGCCACCAGCTTCGGGGGATCCTACGAGCAGTACTTC
TRBJ1-2 NA TRBD1 TRBV3-1/TRBV3-2 CASSHMTGLSGYTF TGTGCCAGCAGCCATATGACAGGGCTGAGTGGCTACACCTTC
TRBJ1-1 NA NA TRBV6-5 CASSQTGFGTEAFF TGTGCCAGCAGTCAAACAGGGTTCGGCACTGAAGCTTTCTTT
TRBJ1-2 NA NA TRBV5-6 CASSQEGLNYGYTF TGTGCCAGCAGCCAGGAGGGACTTAACTATGGCTACACCTTC
TRBJ2-1 NA NA TRBV6-5 CASSGGGRSYNEQFF TGTGCCAGCAGCGGAGGGGGCCGCTCCTACAATGAGCAGTTCTTC
TRBJ2-1 NA NA TRBV29-1 CSVDSYNEQFF TGCAGCGTTGACAGTTACAATGAGCAGTTCTTC
TRBJ2-3 NA NA TRBV24-1 CATSEDSVTDTQYF TGTGCCACCAGTGAGGACAGCGTCACAGATACGCAGTATTTT
TRBJ2-2 NA TRBD1 TRBV6-5 CASRPGQGAIGELFF TGTGCCAGCAGGCCGGGACAGGGGGCGATCGGGGAGCTGTTTTTT